The 25 T cell receptor beta chains below were found in one sample sequenced in a study of T cell responses to AZD1222 COVID-19 vaccine (TCRdb year 2021). The time point label, read with the paper, signifies: baseline before first vaccination. The library came from the immunoSEQ multiplex PCR assay. TCRdb took over this immuneACCESS table, retaining in-frame rearrangements with V and J assigned. Such tables are incomplete; in checked studies, under half of the missing clones stem from an unresolved V gene, and the remainder is unexplained. Present in this sample are 73,000 or so clones, roughly four fifths of which were seen just once. Approximately 5.4% of the sample goes to the ten largest clones. Sequencing used peripheral blood, obtained on day 0 of AZD1222 vaccination. The source is an adult in good health.

This clone was seen only a few times. V gene TRBV7-9 combines with J gene TRBJ2-1; D call uncertain. Trimming shortened V by 7 bases and J by 9 bases, and 10 bases separated the two germline ends. The CDR3 runs 11 residues. Germline assignment: CDR1 SEHNR and CDR2 FQNEAQ (reference sequence). CDR3 loop: CASMPGGEQFF. DNA for the CDR3: TGTGCCAGCATGCCCGGTGGTGAGCAGTTCTTC.

This clone was observed a handful of times. V gene TRBV9 combines with J gene TRBJ2-7; a possible D gene is TRBD1 (5 bases). V shed 0 bases and J shed 2 bases, with 9 bases lying between them. The CDR3 length is 14 residues. The germline gives CDR1 SGDLS, CDR2 YYNGEE. The CDR3 DNA follows: TGTGCCAGCAGCGTAGGTATAGGGGCCTACGAGCAGTACTTC. It yields the protein CASSVGIGAYEQYF.

The chain couples TRBV29-1 to TRBJ2-5; D might be TRBD1 or TRBD2, each matching 5 bases. This CDR3 region has 15 residues. V was cut by 3 bases and J by 7 bases, with 21 bases left in between. Germline CDR1 is SQVTM and CDR2 is ANQGSEA. The CDR3, as DNA: TGCAGCGTTGAGTGGGGTGAGGGGATCCTCAGGACCCAGTACTTC. This sequence encodes CSVEWGEGILRTQYF.

The CDR3 region has the DNA TGTGCCAGCAGCTTGGACCTATTCCAGGGAGCCTACGAGCAGTACTTC. It codes for CASSLDLFQGAYEQYF. This chain links TRBV5-4 with TRBJ2-7; D is perhaps TRBD1 or TRBD2 (5 bases each). Germline lookup yields CDR1 SGHNT and CDR2 YYREEE (reference sequence). The CDR3 length is 16 residues. V lost 0 bases to trimming and J lost 2 bases, with 15 bases between them.

J is TRBJ1-1 and V is TRBV27, with D uncertain. Germline values: CDR1 MNHEY, CDR2 SMNVEV (reference sequence). V lost 8 bases, J lost 14 bases, and 18 bases lay in between. The CDR3 length is 11 residues. CDR3 protein: CASRFAGIGFF. The DNA of the CDR3 is TGTGCCAGCCGCTTCGCCGGGATAGGCTTCTTT.

The chain combines TRBV12-3 or TRBV12-4 with TRBJ1-5; D remains ambiguous. Trimming took off 6 bases at V and 5 bases at J, with 8 bases between the two ends. This CDR3 has 12 residues. CDR3 sequence: CASSEGDQPQHF. CDR3 DNA: TGTGCCAGCAGCGAGGGCGATCAGCCCCAGCATTTT.

In DNA, the CDR3 is TGTGCCAGTAGCGGACAGGGAGTAAATGAGCAGTTCTTC. As protein: CASSGQGVNEQFF. The chain combines TRBV19 with TRBJ2-1, with TRBD1 identical over 8 bases. CDR1 LNHDA and CDR2 SQIVND come from the germline V gene (reference sequence). Unmatched junction bases numbered 5, after V lost 6 bases and J lost 7 bases. This CDR3 is built from 13 residues. The full variable domain, in which reference TRBV19 and TRBJ2-1 provide the parts outside the CDR3, is DGGITQSPKYLFRKEGQNVTLSCEQNLNHDAMYWYRQDPGQGLRLIYYSQIVNDFQKGDIAEGYSVSREKKESFPLTVTSAQKNPTAFYLCASSGQGVNEQFFGPGTRLTVL.

This clone has just a few counts. The chain employs TRBV7-2 and TRBJ1-1; D is perhaps TRBD1 (5 bases). The CDR3 covers 17 residues. Germline V gene lookup returns CDR1 SGHTA and CDR2 FQGNSA. V lost 2 bases, J lost 4 bases, and 20 bases lay in between. The CDR3 sequence is CASSLTGPVSLVTEAFF. The CDR3 DNA is TGTGCCAGCAGCTTAACAGGCCCTGTCTCCTTGGTCACTGAAGCTTTCTTT.

The rearrangement joins TRBV7-9 to TRBJ2-1; a weak D match, TRBD2 (5 bases). V was trimmed by 1 base and J by 2 bases, leaving 12 bases between them. Germline assignment: CDR1 SEHNR and CDR2 FQNEAQ (reference sequence). CDR3 length: 16 residues. CDR3: CASSLVAGPTYNEQFF. In nucleotides, the CDR3 is TGTGCCAGCAGCTTAGTTGCGGGTCCAACCTACAATGAGCAGTTCTTC. Together with reference TRBV7-9 and TRBJ2-1, the CDR3 gives the full variable domain: DTGVSQNPRHKITKRGQNVTFRCDPISEHNRLYWYRQTLGQGPEFLTYFQNEAQLEKSRLLSDRFSAERPKGSFSTLEIQRTEQGDSAMYLCASSLVAGPTYNEQFFGPGTRLTVL.

The sample holds one count of this clone. The rearrangement links TRBV7-9 to TRBJ2-7; D might be TRBD1 (6 bases). This CDR3 has 15 amino acids. Trimming took 5 bases from V and 6 from J, leaving 20 bases between them. Germline V gene data show CDR1 as SEHNR and CDR2 as FQNEAQ (reference sequence). CDR3 in amino acids: CASSAVGATGGEQYF. The CDR3, as DNA: TGTGCCAGCAGCGCAGTCGGCGCGACAGGAGGCGAGCAGTACTTC.

The sample holds a few counts of this clone. The chain combines TRBV18 with TRBJ2-6, with TRBD1 matching over 10 bases. CDR3 length: 17 amino acids. The junction had 3 bases not matched to a gene; V was cut back by 3 bases and J by 1 base. Germline CDR1 and CDR2: KGHSH and LQKENI. CDR3 residues: CASSPGQGGSGANVLTF. DNA for the CDR3: TGTGCCAGCTCACCCGGACAGGGGGGTTCTGGGGCCAACGTCCTGACTTTC.

This chain uses TRBV5-6 with TRBJ1-3; D remains ambiguous. Germline loops: CDR1 SGHDT, CDR2 YYEEEE. The CDR3 extends over 14 amino acids. V dropped 4 bases and J dropped 0 bases, with 8 bases sitting between them. In DNA, the CDR3 is TGTGCCAGCAGCCCCTCGGGCTCTGGAAACACCATATATTTT. It translates to CASSPSGSGNTIYF.

This chain uses TRBV12-5 with TRBJ1-1, with D possibly matching TRBD1 (5 bases). Per the germline V gene, CDR1 is LGHNT and CDR2 is FRNRAP. The CDR3 runs to 13 residues. V lost 7 bases, J lost 2 bases, and 11 bases lay in between. Here the CDR3 reads CASAADINTEAFF. Here the CDR3 DNA reads TGTGCTAGTGCCGCGGACATAAACACTGAAGCTTTCTTT.

The chain couples TRBV11-1 to TRBJ2-4, with TRBD2 identical over 7 bases. The CDR3 has 16 residues. V was clipped by 5 bases and J by 0 bases; unmatched bases: 7. The germline V gene encodes CDR1 SGHAT and CDR2 FQDESV (reference sequence). The CDR3 sequence is CASSHPGRGAKNIQYF. Here the CDR3 DNA reads TGTGCCAGCAGCCACCCGGGGAGGGGAGCCAAAAACATTCAGTACTTC. The whole variable domain, remainder taken from reference TRBV11-1 and TRBJ2-4, is EAEVAQSPRYKITEKSQAVAFWCDPISGHATLYWYRQILGQGPELLVQFQDESVVDDSQLPKDRFSAERLKGVDSTLKIQPAELGDSAMYLCASSHPGRGAKNIQYFGAGTRLSVL.

The table lists this clone with a count of one. The chain combines TRBV29-1 with TRBJ2-1; TRBD1 agrees at 7 bases. Germline V gene lookup returns CDR1 SQVTM and CDR2 ANQGSEA. V dropped 4 bases and J dropped 6; count of bases not matched to a gene: 15. The CDR3 consists of 16 residues. CDR3 residues: CSVATNRDRIPNEQFF. CDR3 in DNA: TGCAGCGTTGCGACCAACCGGGACAGAATTCCCAATGAGCAGTTCTTC.

The V call is TRBV9, the J call TRBJ1-2, with 10 bases that match TRBD1. The CDR3 loop spans 15 amino acids. CDR1 and CDR2 (germline): SGDLS, YYNGEE. V lost 3 bases to trimming and J lost 4 bases; unmatched junction nucleotides: 6. CDR3 sequence reads: CASSARDRGSYGYTF. The CDR3 DNA sequence: TGTGCCAGCAGCGCCCGGGACAGGGGTTCCTATGGCTACACCTTC.

This chain links TRBV18 with TRBJ2-2, with D hard to call. The V and J ends lost 0 bases and 1 base respectively, with 6 bases between them. This CDR3 has 15 amino acids. CDR1 and CDR2 from the germline V gene are KGHSH and LQKENI. The CDR3 DNA follows: TGTGCCAGCTCACCACCGAACAAGAACACCGGGGAGCTGTTTTTT. This gives the protein CASSPPNKNTGELFF.

This chain uses TRBV30 with TRBJ2-3; tentatively, D is TRBD2 (5 bases). V was clipped by 1 base and J by 5 bases, with 13 bases between them. Germline CDR1 is GTSNPN and CDR2 is SVGIG (reference sequence). The CDR3 is 14 amino acids. CDR3 nucleotides: TGTGCCTGGAGTGGTGACGGAGGCCAAGATACGCAGTATTTT. This codes for CAWSGDGGQDTQYF.

CDR3 sequence: CASSIGSGAGNTEAFF. Here the CDR3 DNA reads TGTGCCAGTAGTATCGGATCGGGGGCAGGGAACACTGAAGCTTTCTTT. J is TRBJ1-1 and V is TRBV19, with D possibly matching TRBD1 (6 bases). V lost 3 bases, J lost 1 base, and 15 bases lay in between. The CDR3 is 16 residues long. Germline CDR1 reads LNHDA; CDR2 reads SQIVND (reference sequence). The full variable domain, with the rest looked up from reference TRBV19 and TRBJ1-1, is DGGITQSPKYLFRKEGQNVTLSCEQNLNHDAMYWYRQDPGQGLRLIYYSQIVNDFQKGDIAEGYSVSREKKESFPLTVTSAQKNPTAFYLCASSIGSGAGNTEAFFGQGTRLTVV.

The genes are TRBV4-3 and TRBJ2-7; D perhaps matches TRBD1 (6 bases). V gave up 0 bases and J gave up 4 bases, with 13 bases separating them. The V gene's germline CDR1 is LGHNA and CDR2 YSLEER. CDR3 length equals 15 residues. The CDR3, as DNA: TGCGCCAGCAGCCAAGATACAGGGAATCTGTACGAGCAGTACTTC. It yields the protein CASSQDTGNLYEQYF.

This rearrangement joins TRBV5-4 to TRBJ2-7; D may be TRBD1 or TRBD2 (5 bases each). Germline V gene sequence: CDR1 SGHNT, CDR2 YYREEE (reference sequence). CDR3 length: 12 amino acids. Trimming shortened V by 0 bases and J by 5 bases, and 6 bases separated the two germline ends. The CDR3: CASSLGGDEQYF. CDR3 sequence (DNA): TGTGCCAGCAGCTTGGGAGGGGACGAGCAGTACTTC.

The CDR3 nucleotides are TGCGCCAGGAATCCCGGACAGGGTACGAACACCGGGGAGCTGTTTTTT. Translation gives CARNPGQGTNTGELFF. The chain uses TRBV5-1 and TRBJ2-2; 8 bases fit TRBD1. CDR1 is SGHRS, CDR2 YFSETQ, per germline. The CDR3 is 16 amino acids. V was pared by 8 bases and J by 0 bases, with 9 bases of the junction left unmatched.

The chain carries TRBV15 and TRBJ2-1; D is ambiguous. Per germline, CDR1 LNHNV and CDR2 YYDKDF (reference sequence). The CDR3 spans 14 residues. V was clipped by 5 bases and J by 8 bases, with 16 bases between them. CDR3 residues: CATSRPTWVDEQFF. CDR3 DNA sequence: TGTGCCACCAGCCGACCCACTTGGGTGGATGAGCAGTTCTTC.

This clone has just one count. The J gene is TRBJ1-2, the V gene TRBV7-2, with D perhaps matching TRBD1 (5 bases). Germline CDR1 SGHTA, CDR2 FQGNSA. The V end was cut by 3 bases, the J end by 6 bases, with 20 bases between. There are 16 residues in the CDR3. As DNA, the CDR3 is TGTGCCAGCAGCTTGAACCCCCACGGGCAGGGAAATGGCTACACCTTC. Translating gives CASSLNPHGQGNGYTF.

The chain's CDR3 is CASTSPRGARLYGYTF. The CDR3 DNA reads as TGTGCCAGTACCTCCCCGAGGGGGGCCCGCCTGTACGGCTACACCTTC. The rearrangement uses TRBV19 and TRBJ1-2; TRBD1 might be the D (6 bases). Germline V lookup: CDR1 LNHDA, CDR2 SQIVND (reference sequence). Deletions cut 7 bases from V and 8 bases from J, with 26 bases between. This CDR3 has 16 residues.